This T cell receptor (beta chain) emerged from a study of blood T cell repertoires in COVID-19. Background on the study: Sites in the United States, Italy and Spain provided acute and convalescent COVID-19 samples. T cells, B-cell-depleted T cells, or PBMCs provided the cDNA or gDNA that served as material.

Between the trimmed V and J ends, which lost 7 bases and 0 bases, there was a span of 12 bases. There are 14 residues in the CDR3. Germline values: CDR1 LNHDA, CDR2 SQIVND (reference sequence). Per the authors' pipeline: Quantification of nucleated cells was approximated via reference gene primer amplification. The method was immunoSEQ multiplex PCR; TCRdb's version includes in-frame clones alone and lacks a portion of them. From that table come the V and J calls and clone size; the DNA was used to work out D and trimming. The table includes approximately 170,000 clones, 85% to 90% detected once. This chain joins TRBV19 and TRBJ1-1, with D unclear. The specimen was peripheral blood. The clonotype comes from a woman in her 70s with acute or convalescent COVID-19. This CDR3 reads CASNQVGMNTEAFF. CDR3 DNA sequence: TGTGCCAGTAATCAGGTTGGAATGAACACTGAAGCTTTCTTT.